This entry lists 10 T cell receptor beta chains sequenced from one sample in a study of control samples from healthy donors and cancer patients. Some clones are missing from TCRdb's copy, which holds only in-frame ones; the method was immunoSEQ multiplex PCR. Of 150,000 to 200,000 clones in the sample, 91% are singletons; the top ten hold about 1.6%. The specimen was blood. These receptors were obtained from a woman aged 25 to 39 in good health.

V and J are TRBV3-1 (or the pseudogene TRBV3-2) and TRBJ2-1, with no clear D. This CDR3 spans 12 amino acids. Trimming removed 4 bases at V and 4 bases at J, with 5 bases between. In germline, CDR1 is LGHDT, CDR2 YNNKEL (reference sequence). This chain's CDR3 is CASSLKYNEQFF. The CDR3 region has the DNA TGTGCCAGCAGCCTAAAGTACAATGAGCAGTTCTTC.

The chain has TRBV6-5 and TRBJ1-2, with D unresolved. There are 11 residues in the CDR3. CDR1 is MNHEY, CDR2 SVGAGI, per germline. With 8 bases removed from V and 4 bases from J, the gap between germline ends came to 8 bases. The CDR3 spells CASGGLYGYTF. CDR3 in DNA: TGTGCCAGCGGAGGCCTCTATGGCTACACCTTC.

The genes are TRBV19 and TRBJ1-6, with 9 nucleotides matching TRBD1. The J segment lost 10 bases and the V segment lost 5 bases, leaving 3 bases of the junction unmatched. Per germline, CDR1 LNHDA and CDR2 SQIVND (reference sequence). The CDR3 consists of 13 residues. DNA for the CDR3: TGTGCCAGTAGTGGGACAGGGAGGTCACCCCTCCACTTT. Translated, it gives CASSGTGRSPLHF.

V usage is TRBV11-2 and J usage is TRBJ2-1, with 9 bases aligning to TRBD2. Losses at the gene ends were 6 bases for V and 4 bases for J; bases not matched to a gene: 7. Looked up from germline, CDR1 is SGHAT and CDR2 is FQNNGV. The CDR3 has 15 residues. Written as DNA, the CDR3 is TGTGCCAGCAGTGGCCTAGCGGGATCTTACAATGAGCAGTTCTTC. Translation: CASSGLAGSYNEQFF.

About this clone itself: Within the sample, other DNA sequences also encode this same CDR3. The rearrangement joins TRBV5-1 to TRBJ2-1, with 8 bases lining up with TRBD2. The CDR3 has 15 residues. The germline CDR1 and CDR2 sequences are SGHRS and YFSETQ. V shed 0 bases, J shed 2 bases, and the junction held 1 base outside the gene matches. Here the CDR3 reads CASSLGSGAYNEQFF. CDR3 coding DNA: TGCGCCAGCAGCTTGGGTAGCGGGGCCTACAATGAGCAGTTCTTC.

V is TRBV11-2 and J is TRBJ1-1; D remains unclear. V was pared by 2 bases and J by 0 bases, with 7 bases between. CDR3 length: 14 residues. The V gene's germline CDR1 is SGHAT and CDR2 FQNNGV. CDR3 sequence: CASSLKGMNTEAFF. In nucleotides, the CDR3 is TGTGCCAGCAGCTTAAAGGGTATGAACACTGAAGCTTTCTTT.

The V and J genes are TRBV6-1 and TRBJ1-6; 7 bases align to TRBD1. Trimming cost V 2 bases and J 7 bases; bases outside gene matches: 5. This CDR3 spans 15 amino acids. Germline V gene sequence: CDR1 MNHNS, CDR2 SASEGT. CDR3 DNA: TGTGCCAGCAGTGAATGGTACAGGGGAAATTCACCCCTCCACTTT. Protein: CASSEWYRGNSPLHF.

Details on this clone: The sample has other DNA sequences that encode this CDR3 too. V is TRBV18 and J is TRBJ1-2; 8 positions match TRBD1. The CDR3 is 14 amino acids. The ends lost 0 bases at V and 4 bases at J; junction bases unmatched: 1. Per the germline V gene, CDR1 is KGHSH and CDR2 is LQKENI. CDR3 DNA: TGTGCCAGCTCACCACCCGGGACAGGCTATGGCTACACCTTC. Its protein product is CASSPPGTGYGYTF.

A note on this clone: It is unclear where the CDR3 begins or ends on the DNA, so no DNA is shown, and the CDR3 is as TCRdb lists it. CDR3 loop: CSVDPLGGVGSCFF. V and J are TRBV29-1 and TRBJ2-2; the D call of TRBD1 is as the table states it, not checked on the DNA. Looked up from germline, CDR1 is SQVTM and CDR2 is ANQGSEA. The CDR3 contains 14 residues when both ends are counted.

As for this clone: Within the sample, other DNA sequences also encode this same CDR3. V usage is TRBV6-4 and J usage is TRBJ2-3; D remains unclear. Germline V gene lookup returns CDR1 MRHNA and CDR2 SNTAGT. The length of the CDR3 is 14 residues. V dropped 0 bases and J dropped 0 bases, with 4 bases sitting between them. CDR3: CASSDSGSTDTQYF. In DNA, the CDR3 is TGTGCCAGCAGTGACTCGGGTAGCACAGATACGCAGTATTTT.